This TCR beta chain was obtained from a study of T cells in Graves' hyperthyroidism and ophthalmopathy. The CDR3 runs to 15 residues. The V segment lost 2 bases and the J segment 6 bases; nucleotides outside the gene matches: 6. Germline V lookup: CDR1 SNHLY, CDR2 FYNNEI. A note on this clonotype: The antigen remains undetermined.

It was RNA transcripts that yielded the amplified TCR beta CDR3 regions. Initially, a first-round RT-PCR of the TCR CDR3 employed the HTBI primer set. TCRdb reprocessed the multiplex PCR reads with MiXCR, giving one entry per CDR3 protein. The table has about 420,000 distinct CDR3 sequences, roughly an eighth seen once; the top ten hold 5% to 6%. Findings and limits, study-wide: Expanded thyroid clonotypes (above 0.001) were mostly also found in blood. Separation of ophthalmopathy from stable hyperthyroidism was achieved by a 13 V-J model.

No progression to ophthalmopathy during 18 months of follow-up defined stable disease. Each diagnosis drew on symptoms, thyroxine, TRAb, thyroid ultrasound and orbital computed tomography findings. The sample comprised blood. This receptor was obtained from a woman younger than 35 with Graves' hyperthyroidism. The chain links TRBV2 to TRBJ2-1; 8 nucleotides match TRBD2. The CDR3 nucleotides read TGTGCCAGCAGTGAAACAGCGGGAGTAATCAATGAGCAGTTCTTC. It yields the protein CASSETAGVINEQFF. The whole variable domain, filled in from reference TRBV2 and TRBJ2-1, reads EPEVTQTPSHQVTQMGQEVILRCVPISNHLYFYWYRQILGQKVEFLVSFYNNEISEKSEIFDDQFSVERPDGSNFTLKIRSTKLEDSAMYFCASSETAGVINEQFFGPGTRLTVL.